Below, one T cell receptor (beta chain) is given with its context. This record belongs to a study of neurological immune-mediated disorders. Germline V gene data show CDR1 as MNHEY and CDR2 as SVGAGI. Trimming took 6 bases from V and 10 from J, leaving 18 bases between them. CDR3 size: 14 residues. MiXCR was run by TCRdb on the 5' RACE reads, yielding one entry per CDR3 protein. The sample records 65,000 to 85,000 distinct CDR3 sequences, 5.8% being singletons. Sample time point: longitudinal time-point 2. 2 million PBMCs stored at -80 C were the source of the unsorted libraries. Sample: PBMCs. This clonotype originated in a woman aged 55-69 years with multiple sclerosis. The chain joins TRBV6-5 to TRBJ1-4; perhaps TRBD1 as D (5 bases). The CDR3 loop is CASSTGRGLGKLFF. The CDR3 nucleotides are TGTGCCAGCAGCACGGGCCGGGGCCTGGGAAAACTGTTTTTT.